A selection of T cell receptor beta chains follows, all from one sample in a study of post-analysis software for immune sequencing data. MiXCR was run by TCRdb on the PCR reads, yielding one entry per CDR3 protein. The sample records 350,000 to 450,000 distinct CDR3 sequences, 30% to 45% being singletons. The specimen was blood. The source is a girl aged 2-10 years with multiple sclerosis. CDR3s include the opening cysteine and the closing phenylalanine or tryptophan. Fields, in order: D gene, clone size, V gene, CDR3 length, J gene, CDR3 protein. The D gene is left open where the match is weak. A clone size is listed for some rows: how often the clone was seen (once, few, many), or a class if it is expanded.

D: -; size: -; V: TRBV20-1; length: 14; J: TRBJ2-7; CDR3: CSARDTSGGYEQYF
D: -; size: -; V: TRBV28; length: 15; J: TRBJ2-7; CDR3: CATRRGPPGLNEQYF
D: TRBD1; size: few; V: TRBV6-2/TRBV6-3; length: 18; J: TRBJ2-1; CDR3: CASSYPRDRTGVYNEQFF
D: -; size: -; V: TRBV7-9; length: 18; J: TRBJ1-1; CDR3: CASSPGGASTRGNTEAFF
D: TRBD1; size: -; V: TRBV29-1; length: 13; J: TRBJ2-5; CDR3: CSVDETGGGEQYF
D: -; size: few; V: TRBV28; length: 11; J: TRBJ2-7; CDR3: CASSLQTEQYF
D: -; size: few; V: TRBV7-8; length: 11; J: TRBJ2-5; CDR3: CTSSLKETQYF
D: TRBD1; size: few; V: TRBV27; length: 12; J: TRBJ2-5; CDR3: CASSSRDRVKYF
D: TRBD1; size: -; V: TRBV7-9; length: 15; J: TRBJ2-7; CDR3: CASSTDRASSYEQYF
D: -; size: -; V: TRBV27; length: 16; J: TRBJ2-1; CDR3: CASSRGVGMTYNEQFF
D: TRBD1; size: -; V: TRBV10-3; length: 15; J: TRBJ2-7; CDR3: CAITRTGQGGDEQYF
D: TRBD1; size: -; V: TRBV28; length: 17; J: TRBJ1-1; CDR3: CASSPADGGGTNTEAFF
D: -; size: few; V: TRBV7-6; length: 15; J: TRBJ2-1; CDR3: CASSLSPWPYNEQFF
D: -; size: -; V: TRBV15; length: 15; J: TRBJ2-5; CDR3: CATSRDPGIGETQYF
D: TRBD1; size: -; V: TRBV10-3; length: 15; J: TRBJ2-7; CDR3: CAISDPGTGTYEQYF
D: -; size: -; V: TRBV29-1; length: 12; J: TRBJ2-7; CDR3: CSVEELGDEQYF
D: -; size: -; V: TRBV20-1; length: 14; J: TRBJ2-7; CDR3: CSVPTGAGHNEQYF
D: TRBD1; size: -; V: TRBV4-2; length: 19; J: TRBJ2-3; CDR3: CASSQDDGVGTVTTDTQYF
D: -; size: -; V: TRBV6-6; length: 14; J: TRBJ2-7; CDR3: CASSPLVRVNEQYF
D: -; size: few; V: TRBV20-1; length: 14; J: TRBJ2-7; CDR3: CSASFLPRGYEQYF
D: -; size: few; V: TRBV7-2; length: 16; J: TRBJ2-6; CDR3: CASSLGTGTGANVLTF
D: -; size: -; V: TRBV7-8; length: 15; J: TRBJ1-2; CDR3: CASSLASGINYGYTF
D: -; size: -; V: TRBV12-3/TRBV12-4; length: 14; J: TRBJ1-2; CDR3: CASSIRQVRYGYTF
D: -; size: few; V: TRBV2; length: 10; J: -; CDR3: CTSQAYEQYF
D: -; size: few; V: TRBV29-1; length: 18; J: TRBJ2-1; CDR3: CSVEGLTSSHSLYNEQFF
D: -; size: -; V: TRBV7-3; length: 15; J: TRBJ1-6; CDR3: CASSLSPGAGSPLHF
D: -; size: few; V: TRBV21-1; length: 16; J: TRBJ2-3; CDR3: CASSPKNRGGTDTQYF
D: TRBD2; size: many; V: TRBV7-3; length: 17; J: TRBJ2-1; CDR3: CASSLPLAGGDYNEQFF
D: -; size: few; V: TRBV5-1; length: 16; J: TRBJ1-2; CDR3: CASSLAEAGAKYGYTF
D: TRBD1; size: few; V: TRBV29-1; length: 15; J: TRBJ1-5; CDR3: CSVASGTDFNQPQHF
D: -; size: -; V: TRBV19; length: 14; J: -; CDR3: CASSIVGSSYEQYF
D: -; size: few; V: TRBV13; length: 11; J: TRBJ1-1; CDR3: CASSEWTEAFF
D: TRBD2; size: -; V: TRBV11-1; length: 14; J: -; CDR3: CASSSGTSPHEQYF
D: -; size: -; V: TRBV7-2; length: 11; J: TRBJ2-3; CDR3: CASSVRDQQYF
D: TRBD1; size: -; V: TRBV29-1; length: 12; J: TRBJ1-2; CDR3: CSAGTGGYGYTF
D: -; size: -; V: TRBV3-1; length: 15; J: TRBJ2-7; CDR3: CASSQVMGSSYEQYF
D: -; size: -; V: TRBV2; length: 13; J: TRBJ1-1; CDR3: CASESPGETEAFF
D: -; size: -; V: TRBV12-3/TRBV12-4; length: 15; J: TRBJ2-7; CDR3: CASSPIWGGGNEQYF
D: -; size: -; V: TRBV29-1; length: 14; J: TRBJ1-2; CDR3: CSVEGRQTHYGYTF
D: TRBD2; size: few; V: TRBV29-1; length: 12; J: -; CDR3: CSVDGTSYEQYF
D: -; size: -; V: TRBV28; length: 11; J: TRBJ2-7; CDR3: CASSRIYEQYF
D: -; size: -; V: TRBV13; length: 15; J: -; CDR3: CASSLGGWRGYEQYF
D: TRBD1; size: -; V: TRBV6-5; length: 14; J: TRBJ2-7; CDR3: CASSPGQGAREQYF
D: -; size: -; V: TRBV6-5; length: 11; J: TRBJ1-1; CDR3: CASMKNTEAFF
D: TRBD1; size: -; V: TRBV20-1; length: 16; J: TRBJ2-3; CDR3: CSAYTGRGQGIYTQYF
D: TRBD1; size: few; V: TRBV10-3; length: 15; J: -; CDR3: CAISGPGQGEETQYF
D: -; size: few; V: TRBV14; length: 14; J: -; CDR3: CASSLGAGYYEQYF
D: -; size: -; V: TRBV12-3/TRBV12-4; length: 14; J: TRBJ2-5; CDR3: CASSDSKLQETQYF
D: -; size: -; V: TRBV6-1; length: 12; J: TRBJ1-2; CDR3: CASSEGGTGYTF
D: -; size: -; V: TRBV12-3/TRBV12-4; length: 14; J: TRBJ1-5; CDR3: CASSPGSGNQPQHF
D: TRBD1; size: -; V: TRBV7-3; length: 17; J: TRBJ1-1; CDR3: CASRAWGQSRINTEAFF
D: TRBD2; size: -; V: TRBV9; length: 17; J: TRBJ2-3; CDR3: CASSPERTSRSTDTQYF
D: TRBD2; size: -; V: TRBV9; length: 17; J: TRBJ2-1; CDR3: CASSVFIAGGPGNEQFF
D: -; size: few; V: TRBV7-8; length: 14; J: TRBJ1-1; CDR3: CASSFGFLNTEAFF
D: -; size: -; V: TRBV7-9; length: 17; J: TRBJ1-5; CDR3: CASSLEQGTYSNQPQHF